This TCR beta chain was identified in a study of tumor-infiltrating lymphocytes in primary liver carcinoma. Background on the study: Spanning 4.2 to 10 cm, the tumors were T1-T3 N0M0. In every tissue type, samples returned a similar yield of roughly 3.65 to 8 million productive TCRbeta reads.

TCR beta cDNA was prepared out of approximately 500 ng total RNA by means of a constant-region primer. Employing slightly modified ARM-PCR, three nested multiplex PCR rounds were run, and these gave rise to the TCR beta libraries. TRBV1-TRBV30 forward and Cbeta reverse primers drove the first two roughly 10-cycle rounds. TCRdb called the multiplex PCR reads again in MiXCR, with one record for every CDR3 protein. Here the sample spans some 95,000 distinct CDR3 sequences, about 73% being singletons. As to this clonotype: Its target is unknown. This may be a read error: a much more frequent sequence differs by one nucleotide.

Between 20 and 30 mg of unsorted bulk tissue served as the source from which RNA and DNA were co-extracted. The V gene's germline CDR1 is ENHRY and CDR2 SYGVKD. The CDR3 extends over 13 amino acids. Whole-study findings and limits: Lesser overlap characterized tumor-adjacent and tumor-blood pairs relative to tumor region pairs. Tumor top-250-clone fraction significantly exceeded that of blood (p = 0.039).

Sequencing input: tumor-adjacent normal liver tissue. This chain uses TRBV10-3 with TRBJ2-5; D unresolved. The receptor comes from a man aged 35 to 55 with primary liver carcinoma and hepatitis B virus infection. CDR3 sequence reads: CGISARSQETQYF. In DNA, the CDR3 is TGTGGCATCAGTGCTCGCAGCCAAGAGACCCAGTACTTC.